This T cell receptor beta chain was obtained from a study of prognosis after radiotherapy for stage I lung cancer. Overall study: After radiotherapy, 15 showed no significant progression while a few developed distant metastases (median approximately seven months).

By two-round multiplex PCR, the TCR beta CDR3 was amplified from genomic DNA. For every TRBV and TRBJ gene, a specific primer was used in first-round PCR. TCRdb reanalysed the multiplex PCR reads using MiXCR and keeps one entry per CDR3 protein. The top ten clones hold roughly 27% of a sample with roughly 20,000 distinct CDR3 sequences, around 50% of them seen once. A note on this clonotype: Its antigen remains unidentified. No DNA is shown, since the ends of the CDR3 on it are uncertain; the CDR3 is the one TCRdb lists.

Study-level findings and limits: Counts of unique TCR clones fell following stereotactic body radiation therapy, median roughly 9,900 versus 7,200.

The germline V gene encodes CDR1 DFQATT and CDR2 SNEGSKA (reference sequence). Including both end residues, the CDR3 is 16 amino acids long. Sequencing used PBMCs, obtained before or after stereotactic body radiation therapy (not recorded which). The gene calls are TRBV20-1 and TRBJ2-7; the D segment call TRBD2 is taken from the table without a DNA check. This TCR derives from a donor at least 50 years old with non-small cell lung cancer. CDR3 amino acids: CSSSGLAGVPRGEQYF.